Presented here are 12 T cell receptor beta chains from one specimen sequenced in a study of OX40 agonist ivuxolimab in advanced cancers. The library was built by means of the immunoSEQ multiplex PCR assay. TCRdb took this table from immuneACCESS and kept in-frame rearrangements with V and J called. Such tables lack part of the clones; where checked against another copy, unresolved V genes explain under half of the gap, and the rest is unexplained. Within this sample are approximately 69,000 clones, with around 88% of them counted one time only. The ten largest clonotypes hold 2.5% to 3.5% of the sample. Specimen: CD4+ or CD8+ T cells sorted from blood, collected in a trial of the OX40 agonist ivuxolimab. The source is an adult with an advanced solid tumor such as melanoma, head and neck, liver or kidney cancer.

The DNA for the CDR3 is TGTGCCAGCAGCTTAAATGCCCTGAGGGCAGACGCGAACACCGGGGAGCTGTTTTTT. This gives the protein CASSLNALRADANTGELFF. This rearrangement joins TRBV7-3 to TRBJ2-2, with a possible D match to TRBD2 (5 bases). Germline CDR1 and CDR2: SGHTA and FQGTGA. The germline V and J ends were trimmed by 1 base and 0 bases, with 18 bases remaining between them. There are 19 residues in the CDR3.

The chain combines TRBV11-3 with TRBJ2-5; 11 nucleotides align to TRBD2. The CDR3 is 14 amino acids. From germline, CDR1 is SGHNT and CDR2 YENEEA. V trimming: 5 bases; J trimming: 12 bases; junction bases outside the gene matches: 11. The chain's CDR3 is CASSPRPGLAEEYF. DNA of the CDR3: TGTGCCAGCAGCCCAAGACCGGGACTAGCGGAAGAGTACTTC.

The chain is built from TRBV27 and TRBJ1-2; TRBD1 matches at 7 bases. This CDR3 contains 13 residues. The V segment lost 5 bases and the J segment 8 bases; nucleotides outside the gene matches: 8. Germline CDR1 is MNHEY and CDR2 is SMNVEV (reference sequence). The CDR3 DNA is TGTGCCAGCAGTACCCGTACAGGGGACGGCTACACCTTC. This gives the protein CASSTRTGDGYTF.

This clone was detected only once. The chain has TRBV2 and TRBJ2-5; D possibly corresponds to TRBD1 (6 bases). Trimming cost V 4 bases and J 5 bases, with 11 bases left between them. In germline, CDR1 is SNHLY, CDR2 FYNNEI. The CDR3 has 13 amino acids. The CDR3: CASSGDMKETQYF. In DNA, the CDR3 is TGTGCCAGCAGTGGGGACATGAAGGAGACCCAGTACTTC.

V and J are TRBV18 and TRBJ1-5; 7 positions agree with TRBD1. The germline V gene encodes CDR1 KGHSH and CDR2 LQKENI. J lost 3 bases, V lost 0 bases, and 5 bases had no gene match. The CDR3 has 16 residues. CDR3 DNA: TGTGCCAGCTCACCACCGACAGGGAGAGACAATCAGCCCCAGCATTTT. Translating it yields CASSPPTGRDNQPQHF. The full variable domain, its missing parts supplied by reference TRBV18 and TRBJ1-5, is NAGVMQNPRHLVRRRGQEARLRCSPMKGHSHVYWYRQLPEEGLKFMVYLQKENIIDESGMPKERFSAEFPKEGPSILRIQQVVRGDSAAYFCASSPPTGRDNQPQHFGDGTRLSIL.

This clone has just one count. The sample carries other DNA sequences with the same CDR3. V is TRBV5-1 and J is TRBJ2-3; D is possibly TRBD1 or TRBD2 (5 bases each). V was cut by 0 bases and J by 0 bases, with 5 bases left in between. The CDR3 is 14 residues long. Germline CDR1 reads SGHRS; CDR2 reads YFSETQ. CDR3 in amino acids: CASSLGDSTDTQYF. CDR3 DNA: TGCGCCAGCAGCTTGGGGGACAGCACAGATACGCAGTATTTT.

V gene TRBV20-1 combines with J gene TRBJ1-4; 8 nucleotides agree with TRBD1. The CDR3 spans 11 residues. With 1 base clipped from V and 14 bases from J, the junction kept 3 bases outside the gene matches. Per the germline V gene, CDR1 is DFQATT and CDR2 is SNEGSKA (reference sequence). The CDR3 nucleotides are TGCAGTGCTAGAGGTGACAGGGGCCTGTTTTTT. This codes for CSARGDRGLFF.

The gene calls are TRBV5-4 and TRBJ1-2, with 7 bases that match TRBD1. The V and J ends lost 5 bases and 4 bases, in that order; junction bases with no gene match: 11. The CDR3 contains 15 residues. The germline V gene encodes CDR1 SGHNT and CDR2 YYREEE (reference sequence). The CDR3 loop reads CASSFPGQRAYGYTF. CDR3 coding DNA: TGTGCCAGCAGTTTCCCGGGACAGCGTGCCTATGGCTACACCTTC.

The rearrangement joins TRBV2 to TRBJ2-5; D call uncertain. The V gene lost 7 bases and the J gene lost 5 bases, with 14 bases spanning the gap. CDR1 and CDR2 from the germline V gene are SNHLY and FYNNEI. The CDR3 contains 13 residues. CDR3 region: CASNVRADETQYF. As DNA, the CDR3 is TGTGCCAGCAACGTTCGGGCAGACGAGACCCAGTACTTC.

The V gene is TRBV11-2, the J gene TRBJ2-3; D is uncertain. The CDR3 totals 13 residues. The V end lost 8 bases, the J end lost 2 bases, and 11 bases lay between the germline ends. Germline V gene sequence: CDR1 SGHAT, CDR2 FQNNGV. In DNA, the CDR3 is TGTGCCAGCCTGGCAGATAACACAGATACGCAGTATTTT. Amino acids: CASLADNTDTQYF.

The chain links TRBV19 to TRBJ2-3, with no clear D. Germline lookup yields CDR1 LNHDA and CDR2 SQIVND (reference sequence). This CDR3 is built from 12 residues. The ends were cut back, 5 bases at V and 5 bases at J, with 8 bases in the middle. The CDR3 reads CASSVLGDTQYF. The CDR3 region has the DNA TGTGCCAGTAGTGTCCTAGGAGATACGCAGTATTTT.

V usage is TRBV5-4 and J usage is TRBJ2-1; D unclear. Per germline, CDR1 SGHNT and CDR2 YYREEE (reference sequence). Trimming took off 4 bases at V and 1 base at J, with 12 bases between the two ends. This CDR3 spans 15 amino acids. CDR3 DNA: TGTGCCAGCAGCACGTCTACCGTGTCCTACAATGAGCAGTTCTTC. Translating it yields CASSTSTVSYNEQFF.